Following are 27 T cell receptor beta chains from one sample sequenced in a study of T cell repertoires in cytomegalovirus infection (dated by TCRdb to between 2018 and 2020). The sequencer was an Illumina HiSeq 1500. The public sequencing data were trimmed at Q25 with fastp and processed into clonotypes with MiXCR by TCRdb, which kept only in-frame beta chains. Merged by CDR3 protein, the rows form single entries marked with the most common genes and DNA. The sample table contains some 500,000 distinct CDR3 sequences; only one count was recorded for around 30% of them. The ten largest clones represent roughly a sixth of the sample. The sample's treatment or condition, from its label and the paper: in vitro stimulation with specific CMV peptide epitopes to enrich CMV-specific T cells. Antigen specificity for these receptors is unknown. Here the sequenced sample was cultured PBMCs, taken from culture after CMV antigen stimulation. Source of these receptors: a human donor in good health (CMV status not recorded). Some clones in this sample may be carry-over from other donors' samples.

The chain recombines TRBV7-2 with TRBJ2-7; D gene unclear. The CDR3 contains 12 residues. V was clipped by 1 base and J by 6 bases, with 7 bases between them. Germline CDR1 and CDR2: SGHTA and FQGNSA. The CDR3 nucleotides are TGTGCCAGCAGCTTAGATTGGGCCGAGCAGTACTTC. Translation: CASSLDWAEQYF.

The genes are TRBV12-3 or TRBV12-4 and TRBJ2-3; D uncertain. CDR3 length equals 15 residues. Trimming shortened V by 3 bases and J by 0 bases, and 10 bases separated the two germline ends. The chain's CDR3 is CASSFPAVSTDTQYF. In nucleotides, the CDR3 is TGTGCCAGCAGTTTCCCGGCGGTCAGCACAGATACGCAGTATTTT.

This chain uses TRBV6-5 with TRBJ1-2; tentatively, D is TRBD1 (5 bases). The CDR3 length is 14 residues. Trimming shortened V by 2 bases and J by 7 bases, and 14 bases separated the two germline ends. The germline V gene has CDR1 MNHEY and CDR2 SVGAGI. The CDR3 DNA sequence: TGTGCCAGCAGTTACGGGGCAGGAAGGTTTGGCTACACCTTC. Encoded protein: CASSYGAGRFGYTF.

The gene calls are TRBV25-1 and TRBJ1-2; D unresolved. Germline-derived CDR1 and CDR2 are MGHDK and SYGVNS. The CDR3 sequence is 12 residues long. V lost 3 bases and J 8 bases, leaving 10 bases between the germline ends. CDR3 sequence reads: CASSDTPYGYTF. The DNA for the CDR3 is TGTGCCAGCAGTGACACCCCCTACGGCTACACCTTC.

The chain carries TRBV9 and TRBJ1-1; D is uncertain. This CDR3 is built from 15 residues. Germline CDR1 reads SGDLS; CDR2 reads YYNGEE. The V and J ends lost 4 bases and 1 base respectively, with 14 bases between them. The CDR3 protein is CASSLQPGSNTEAFF. Here the CDR3 DNA reads TGTGCCAGCAGCTTACAACCCGGCTCGAACACTGAAGCTTTCTTT.

This clonotype was seen only a few times. The chain links TRBV12-3 or TRBV12-4 to TRBJ1-6; 12 bases map to TRBD1. The CDR3 is made up of 16 amino acids. The V and J ends lost 6 bases and 9 bases, in that order; junction bases with no gene match: 9. CDR3: CASSPTGQGASSPLHF. The DNA of the CDR3 is TGTGCCAGCAGCCCTACGGGACAGGGGGCGAGTTCACCCCTCCACTTT.

This clonotype has a count of ten or more. The chain employs TRBV7-6 and TRBJ2-2, with D uncertain. Per the germline V gene, CDR1 is SGHVS and CDR2 is FNYEAQ. The germline V and J ends were trimmed by 2 bases and 2 bases, with 6 bases remaining between them. This CDR3 comprises 14 residues. CDR3 DNA: TGTGCCAGCAGCTTATCGGAAAACACCGGGGAGCTGTTTTTT. Translating it yields CASSLSENTGELFF.

Written as DNA, the CDR3 is TGTGCCAGCAGCTCCACAGGGGTCGAGCAGTACTTC. Translation gives CASSSTGVEQYF. This chain connects TRBV7-2 to TRBJ2-7, with TRBD1 matching 7 bases. Germline lookup yields CDR1 SGHTA and CDR2 FQGNSA. V was pared by 4 bases and J by 6 bases, with 3 bases of the junction left unmatched. The length of the CDR3 is 12 residues.

V usage is TRBV28 and J usage is TRBJ2-5; 7 bases line up with TRBD2. V lost 4 bases, J lost 3 bases, and 8 bases stayed unmatched. This CDR3 has 15 residues. Germline lookup yields CDR1 MDHEN and CDR2 SYDVKM. CDR3 residues: CASSYTLAVEETQYF. The CDR3 region has the DNA TGTGCCAGCAGTTATACTCTAGCGGTAGAAGAGACCCAGTACTTC.

The chain combines TRBV18 with TRBJ2-1; TRBD2 matches 10 bases. The V segment lost 4 bases and the J segment 3 bases; nucleotides outside the gene matches: 9. Germline values: CDR1 KGHSH, CDR2 LQKENI. This CDR3 comprises 17 residues. The chain's CDR3 is CASSRFSSGGLYNEQFF. CDR3 DNA sequence: TGTGCCAGCTCACGTTTTAGTAGCGGGGGGCTCTACAATGAGCAGTTCTTC. Full variable domain (remainder filled in from reference TRBV18 and TRBJ2-1): NAGVMQNPRHLVRRRGQEARLRCSPMKGHSHVYWYRQLPEEGLKFMVYLQKENIIDESGMPKERFSAEFPKEGPSILRIQQVVRGDSAAYFCASSRFSSGGLYNEQFFGPGTRLTVL.

This clonotype was picked up many times. The chain couples TRBV7-8 to TRBJ2-1; D unclear. Trimming left V 7 bases short and J 2 bases short, with 18 bases between. The CDR3 is 16 amino acids. Germline CDR1 SGHVS, CDR2 FQNEAQ. The CDR3 region has the DNA TGTGCCAGCACTCGGACGGACCCCCAGGCCTACAATGAGCAGTTCTTC. This sequence encodes CASTRTDPQAYNEQFF.

The chain is built from TRBV7-2 and TRBJ1-2, with D unresolved. CDR3 length: 15 amino acids. Germline loops: CDR1 SGHTA, CDR2 FQGNSA. The V end was cut by 1 base, the J end by 3 bases, with 12 bases between. DNA for the CDR3: TGTGCCAGCAGCTTAGGTGTGGGCTTATACTATGGCTACACCTTC. It is translated as CASSLGVGLYYGYTF.

This clonotype was counted only a few times. This rearrangement joins TRBV18 to TRBJ2-7; 10 positions agree with TRBD1. The germline gives CDR1 KGHSH, CDR2 LQKENI. Unmatched junction bases numbered 0, after V lost 2 bases and J lost 2 bases. The CDR3 totals 14 residues. CDR3 nucleotides: TGTGCCAGCTCACCAGACAGGGGGCCCTACGAGCAGTACTTC. This translates into CASSPDRGPYEQYF.

The rearrangement links TRBV11-2 to TRBJ2-7; a weak D match, TRBD2 (6 bases). CDR1 is SGHAT and CDR2 is FQNNGV in the germline V gene. V was shortened by 3 bases and J by 3 bases, with 15 bases between the two germline ends. This CDR3 region has 15 residues. CDR3 sequence reads: CASSFSWRGSYEQYF. The DNA for the CDR3 is TGTGCCAGCAGCTTCTCTTGGAGGGGAAGCTACGAGCAGTACTTC.

This clonotype was seen more than once but under ten times. The V gene is TRBV12-3 or TRBV12-4, the J gene TRBJ1-1, with D unclear. V lost 2 bases and J lost 5, with 6 bases in between. This CDR3 is built from 12 residues. CDR3 in DNA: TGTGCCAGCAGTTTAATGAGGACTGAAGCTTTCTTT. It specifies CASSLMRTEAFF.

This chain links TRBV5-5 with TRBJ2-7, with D perhaps TRBD2 (5 bases). Trimming left V 3 bases short and J 7 bases short, with 14 bases between. Germline lookup yields CDR1 SGHKS and CDR2 YYEKEE (reference sequence). The CDR3 covers 13 residues. The CDR3 sequence: CASSSGPGGEQYF. CDR3 coding DNA: TGTGCCAGCAGCTCCGGGCCCGGCGGGGAGCAGTACTTC.

This chain links TRBV19 with TRBJ2-5; D ambiguous. Germline lookup yields CDR1 LNHDA and CDR2 SQIVND (reference sequence). CDR3 size: 13 residues. The ends were cut back, 7 bases at V and 7 bases at J, with 16 bases in the middle. CDR3 protein: CASTKARGGTQYF. The CDR3 DNA follows: TGTGCCAGTACAAAGGCCCGTGGTGGGACCCAGTACTTC.

This clonotype occurred once. J is TRBJ2-4 and V is TRBV5-6, with 12 bases that match TRBD2. There are 18 residues in the CDR3. V was pared by 4 bases and J by 0 bases, with 8 bases of the junction left unmatched. Germline CDR1 reads SGHDT; CDR2 reads YYEEEE. The DNA for the CDR3 is TGTGCCAGCAGCGAGACTAGCGGGAGATTTCTAGCCAAAAACATTCAGTACTTC. Its translation: CASSETSGRFLAKNIQYF.

This chain links TRBV7-9 with TRBJ2-7, with D perhaps TRBD1 (5 bases). V lost 6 bases and J 3 bases, leaving 15 bases between the germline ends. CDR1 SEHNR and CDR2 FQNEAQ come from the germline V gene (reference sequence). The CDR3 loop spans 14 amino acids. The CDR3 DNA reads TGTGCCAGCAGATCAGTAGACAGATACTACGAGCAGTACTTC. Translating gives CASRSVDRYYEQYF.

The gene calls are TRBV10-3 and TRBJ2-3; 7 nucleotides match TRBD1. Trimming took 6 bases from V and 3 from J; bases not matched to a gene: 6. Germline V gene data show CDR1 as ENHRY and CDR2 as SYGVKD. The CDR3 has 14 residues. The CDR3 region has the DNA TGTGCCATCAGGTCTGACAGGGAGACAGATACGCAGTATTTT. The encoded protein is CAIRSDRETDTQYF.

The rearrangement uses TRBV27 and TRBJ2-1; 8 bases line up with TRBD1. Trimming cost V 5 bases and J 2 bases; bases outside gene matches: 8. Germline-derived CDR1 and CDR2 are MNHEY and SMNVEV (reference sequence). CDR3 length: 16 residues. This CDR3 is CASSEAGQGPYNEQFF. CDR3 nucleotide sequence: TGTGCCAGCAGTGAGGCCGGACAGGGTCCCTACAATGAGCAGTTCTTC.

This clonotype was seen at least ten times. This chain links TRBV7-4 with TRBJ1-1; tentatively, D is TRBD1 (6 bases). This CDR3 has 14 amino acids. Trimming pared 7 bases from V and 4 bases from J, leaving 16 bases between. Germline CDR1 and CDR2: SGHVT and SQSDAQ. For the CDR3, the DNA is TGTGCCAGCACCACGACAGGAGACCTCACTGAAGCTTTCTTT. It is translated as CASTTTGDLTEAFF.

The chain carries TRBV11-2 and TRBJ1-2; no clear D gene. CDR1 is SGHAT, CDR2 FQNNGV, per germline. V was cut by 5 bases and J by 2 bases, with 9 bases left in between. This CDR3 is built from 13 residues. Here the CDR3 DNA reads TGTGCCAGCAGCGAGACGCTGAACTATGGCTACACCTTC. Translated: CASSETLNYGYTF.

The chain is built from TRBV19 and TRBJ1-2; 7 bases line up with TRBD1. Germline values: CDR1 LNHDA, CDR2 SQIVND (reference sequence). The CDR3 totals 14 residues. The junction had 3 bases not matched to a gene; V was cut back by 1 base and J by 4 bases. CDR3 in DNA: TGTGCCAGTAGTATAGCGTCAGGGGGCTATGGCTACACCTTC. Translation: CASSIASGGYGYTF.

The V call is TRBV5-1, the J call TRBJ2-7, with 13 bases fitting TRBD2. This CDR3 contains 13 residues. Trimming removed 5 bases from V and 9 bases from J; junction bases left unmatched: 5. Germline V gives CDR1 SGHRS, CDR2 YFSETQ. CDR3 in amino acids: CASSRTSGSSQYV. The CDR3 bases are TGCGCCAGCAGTAGGACTAGCGGGAGTTCGCAGTACGTC.

The CDR3, as DNA: TGTGCCAGCAGACTGGGACAGGGTGGCGAGCAGTTCTTC. It translates to CASRLGQGGEQFF. The chain uses TRBV2 and TRBJ2-1; the match to TRBD1 covers 9 bases. The CDR3 is made up of 13 amino acids. The germline V gene encodes CDR1 SNHLY and CDR2 FYNNEI. Unmatched junction bases numbered 7, after V lost 6 bases and J lost 10 bases.

This rearrangement joins TRBV20-1 to TRBJ2-1; D gene uncertain. The V end was cut by 3 bases, the J end by 8 bases, with 11 bases between. This CDR3 contains 12 residues. The germline CDR1 and CDR2 sequences are DFQATT and SNEGSKA (reference sequence). In DNA form, the CDR3 reads TGCAGTGCTAGGACGCAAGCCCATGAGCAGTTCTTC. Residues: CSARTQAHEQFF.